This passage covers 28 T cell receptor beta chains from one sample sequenced in a study of OX40 agonist ivuxolimab in advanced cancers. Here immunoSEQ multiplex PCR was the method, and the copy in TCRdb shows in-frame clones only, minus some. The data hold fewer than 75,000 clones, with roughly 89% observed a single time. Sequenced material: CD4+ or CD8+ T cells sorted from blood, taken in a trial of the OX40 agonist ivuxolimab. The receptors here all came from an adult with an advanced solid tumor such as melanoma, head and neck, liver or kidney cancer.

This clone came up a few times. The gene calls are TRBV18 and TRBJ1-2; 7 nucleotides align to TRBD1. Germline V gene sequence: CDR1 KGHSH, CDR2 LQKENI. V gave up 5 bases and J gave up 0 bases; unmatched junction bases: 3. The CDR3 runs to 14 residues. The CDR3 loop is CASSTGQANYGYTF. CDR3 nucleotide sequence: TGTGCCAGCTCAACAGGACAGGCTAACTATGGCTACACCTTC. Looking up the rest from reference TRBV18 and TRBJ1-2 gives the full variable domain: NAGVMQNPRHLVRRRGQEARLRCSPMKGHSHVYWYRQLPEEGLKFMVYLQKENIIDESGMPKERFSAEFPKEGPSILRIQQVVRGDSAAYFCASSTGQANYGYTFGSGTRLTVV.

The gene calls are TRBV2 and TRBJ1-1; 7 nucleotides align to TRBD1. This CDR3 is 13 amino acids long. V shed 6 bases, J shed 1 base, and the junction held 2 bases outside the gene matches. Germline CDR1 is SNHLY and CDR2 is FYNNEI. The CDR3 DNA reads as TGTGCCAGCAGCAACAGGGGGAACACTGAAGCTTTCTTT. This gives the protein CASSNRGNTEAFF. Drawing the rest from reference TRBV2 and TRBJ1-1, the complete variable domain is EPEVTQTPSHQVTQMGQEVILRCVPISNHLYFYWYRQILGQKVEFLVSFYNNEISEKSEIFDDQFSVERPDGSNFTLKIRSTKLEDSAMYFCASSNRGNTEAFFGQGTRLTVV.

V and J are TRBV11-3 and TRBJ2-1; 14 positions match TRBD2. Germline lookup yields CDR1 SGHNT and CDR2 YENEEA. CDR3 length equals 15 residues. The ends lost 4 bases at V and 7 bases at J; junction bases unmatched: 3. The CDR3 nucleotides read TGTGCCAGCAGCTCCGGGACTAGCGGGAGTAATGAGCAGTTCTTC. Translated: CASSSGTSGSNEQFF. The whole variable domain, filled in from reference TRBV11-3 and TRBJ2-1, reads EAGVVQSPRYKIIEKKQPVAFWCNPISGHNTLYWYLQNLGQGPELLIRYENEEAVDDSQLPKDRFSAERLKGVDSTLKIQPAELGDSAVYLCASSSGTSGSNEQFFGPGTRLTVL.

This rearrangement joins TRBV6-1 to TRBJ1-5, with D perhaps TRBD1 (5 bases). Per germline, CDR1 MNHNS and CDR2 SASEGT. The length of the CDR3 is 14 residues. V was pared by 6 bases and J by 7 bases, with 16 bases between. The CDR3 reads CASRPGTGKQPQHF. The CDR3 region has the DNA TGTGCCAGCAGGCCTGGGACGGGGAAACAGCCCCAGCATTTT.

The V and J genes are TRBV28 and TRBJ2-3, with 10 bases matching TRBD1. This CDR3 spans 15 amino acids. The ends lost 5 bases at V and 4 bases at J; junction bases unmatched: 6. CDR1 and CDR2 from the germline V gene are MDHEN and SYDVKM. The CDR3 spells CASSPGGQGADTQYF. In nucleotides, the CDR3 is TGTGCCAGCAGTCCAGGCGGACAGGGGGCAGATACGCAGTATTTT. The full variable domain, with the rest looked up from reference TRBV28 and TRBJ2-3, is DVKVTQSSRYLVKRTGEKVFLECVQDMDHENMFWYRQDPGLGLRLIYFSYDVKMKEKGDIPEGYSVSREKKERFSLILESASTNQTSMYLCASSPGGQGADTQYFGPGTRLTVL.

The V gene is TRBV11-3, the J gene TRBJ2-2; D is ambiguous. Trimming left V 0 bases short and J 4 bases short, with 21 bases between. The CDR3 contains 19 residues. The germline V gene has CDR1 SGHNT and CDR2 YENEEA. This CDR3 reads CASSLDIVPRTKLTGELFF. DNA for the CDR3: TGTGCCAGCAGCTTAGACATAGTTCCGAGGACCAAGCTCACCGGGGAGCTGTTTTTT.

The chain carries TRBV2 and TRBJ2-3; D is possibly TRBD2 (5 bases). The CDR3 spans 17 residues. Looked up from germline, CDR1 is SNHLY and CDR2 is FYNNEI. The V gene lost 5 bases and the J gene lost 0 bases, with 18 bases spanning the gap. The CDR3 nucleotides are TGTGCCAGCAGTAAAGGGAGCTCCAGTTATAGCACAGATACGCAGTATTTT. Translated: CASSKGSSSYSTDTQYF. The variable domain in full, completed from reference TRBV2 and TRBJ2-3, reads EPEVTQTPSHQVTQMGQEVILRCVPISNHLYFYWYRQILGQKVEFLVSFYNNEISEKSEIFDDQFSVERPDGSNFTLKIRSTKLEDSAMYFCASSKGSSSYSTDTQYFGPGTRLTVL.

The rearrangement uses TRBV19 and TRBJ1-2; D is unresolved. V was cut by 1 base and J by 7 bases, with 16 bases left in between. The CDR3 consists of 15 residues. Per the germline V gene, CDR1 is LNHDA and CDR2 is SQIVND (reference sequence). The CDR3: CASSIGGGSVSGYTF. In DNA, the CDR3 is TGTGCCAGTAGTATAGGCGGAGGCTCGGTCTCTGGCTACACCTTC.

The CDR3 region is CASSLDRADSGNTIYF. CDR3 bases: TGTGCCAGCAGCTTAGATAGGGCGGACTCTGGAAACACCATATATTTT. J is TRBJ1-3 and V is TRBV7-2, with D hard to call. The V end lost 1 base, the J end lost 0 bases, and 10 bases lay between the germline ends. The CDR3 contains 16 residues. The germline V gene has CDR1 SGHTA and CDR2 FQGNSA.

The rearrangement links TRBV10-3 to TRBJ2-7; 11 bases match TRBD2. The germline CDR1 and CDR2 sequences are ENHRY and SYGVKD. Germline trimming cut 0 bases from V and 7 bases from J; bases unmatched to any gene: 11. The CDR3 has 17 amino acids. The CDR3 DNA follows: TGTGCCATCAGTGAGTCGAAGGGTAGCGGGAGGGCCAGGGAGCAGTACTTC. Protein sequence: CAISESKGSGRAREQYF.

The genes are TRBV19 and TRBJ2-2, with no clear D. Trimming took off 3 bases at V and 4 bases at J, with 18 bases between the two ends. Germline V lookup: CDR1 LNHDA, CDR2 SQIVND (reference sequence). The CDR3 covers 17 residues. CDR3 bases: TGTGCCAGTAGTATCGGAAAGGGCCGCCCCGGCACCGGGGAGCTGTTTTTT. Encoded protein: CASSIGKGRPGTGELFF.

The CDR3 region is CASSPGAGGLAGELFF. Here the CDR3 DNA reads TGTGCCAGCTCACCCGGAGCGGGAGGATTGGCCGGGGAGCTGTTTTTT. The chain employs TRBV18 and TRBJ2-2; 9 bases align to TRBD2. The germline V gene encodes CDR1 KGHSH and CDR2 LQKENI. The ends lost 3 bases at V and 6 bases at J; junction bases unmatched: 8. This CDR3 is 16 amino acids long.

CDR3: CAAGPLVQNYNTGELFF. The CDR3 DNA sequence: TGTGCCGCAGGGCCCCTCGTACAGAATTATAACACCGGGGAGCTGTTTTTT. The chain has TRBV28 and TRBJ2-2; possibly TRBD1 for D (5 bases). Germline V lookup: CDR1 MDHEN, CDR2 SYDVKM. V was cut by 11 bases and J by 2 bases, with 24 bases left in between. CDR3 length: 17 amino acids.

The chain links TRBV6-1 to TRBJ2-5; weak D call: TRBD2 (6 bases). The CDR3 totals 13 residues. Trimming shortened V by 10 bases and J by 4 bases, and 16 bases separated the two germline ends. The germline CDR1 and CDR2 sequences are MNHNS and SASEGT. The CDR3 loop is CANRREGGETQYF. For the CDR3, the DNA is TGTGCCAATAGGAGGGAAGGTGGAGAGACCCAGTACTTC.

V gene TRBV11-2 combines with J gene TRBJ2-3; possible D gene TRBD2, 6 bases. Looked up from germline, CDR1 is SGHAT and CDR2 is FQNNGV. Trimming removed 5 bases from V and 6 bases from J, with 21 bases in between. CDR3 length: 16 amino acids. CDR3 nucleotide sequence: TGTGCCAGCAGCCTTCGGGGCACCGGGGGATGGGATACGCAGTATTTT. Amino acids: CASSLRGTGGWDTQYF.

This clone was seen a few times. The V call is TRBV5-6, the J call TRBJ2-7, with D perhaps TRBD1 or TRBD2 (5 bases each). V was shortened by 1 base and J by 3 bases, with 20 bases between the two germline ends. Germline V gene sequence: CDR1 SGHDT, CDR2 YYEEEE. This CDR3 has 17 residues. DNA of the CDR3: TGTGCCAGCAGCTTGTGGGCCCGGGCAGGGACCTTCTACGAGCAGTACTTC. Translation gives CASSLWARAGTFYEQYF.

The V gene is TRBV11-2, the J gene TRBJ2-2, with 7 bases fitting TRBD2. CDR1 SGHAT and CDR2 FQNNGV come from the germline V gene. Unmatched junction bases numbered 10, after V lost 2 bases and J lost 4 bases. The CDR3 totals 17 residues. Written as DNA, the CDR3 is TGTGCCAGCAGCTTACTTTGGGGCGGGAGTGGCACCGGGGAGCTGTTTTTT. It translates to CASSLLWGGSGTGELFF.

The chain recombines TRBV10-3 with TRBJ2-3, with D perhaps TRBD1 (6 bases). V lost 6 bases to trimming and J lost 2 bases, with 15 bases between them. CDR3 length: 15 residues. From germline, CDR1 is ENHRY and CDR2 SYGVKD. The CDR3, as DNA: TGTGCCATCAGGACTTCCACAGGGTTCACAGATACGCAGTATTTT. It codes for CAIRTSTGFTDTQYF.

This clone has only one observation. CDR3 DNA: TGTGCCAGCAGCTCCTACCGGGACAACTCTGGAAACACCATATATTTT. Amino acids: CASSSYRDNSGNTIYF. The chain recombines TRBV11-2 with TRBJ1-3; D perhaps matches TRBD1 (6 bases). The CDR3 spans 16 residues. CDR1 and CDR2 from the germline V gene are SGHAT and FQNNGV. V was trimmed by 4 bases and J by 0 bases, leaving 13 bases between them.

The rearrangement uses TRBV18 and TRBJ2-3; TRBD2 matches at 10 bases. The CDR3 is 16 residues long. J lost 6 bases, V lost 5 bases, and 11 bases had no gene match. From germline, CDR1 is KGHSH and CDR2 LQKENI. In DNA form, the CDR3 reads TGTGCCAGCTCAGAGGGACTAGCGTCTACCGGGGATACGCAGTATTTT. Translated, it gives CASSEGLASTGDTQYF.

The chain employs TRBV5-4 and TRBJ2-1; D not certain. Trimming shortened V by 1 base and J by 5 bases, and 1 base separated the two germline ends. Germline lookup yields CDR1 SGHNT and CDR2 YYREEE (reference sequence). This CDR3 spans 11 amino acids. CDR3 loop: CASSLNNEQFF. For the CDR3, the DNA is TGTGCCAGCAGCTTGAACAATGAGCAGTTCTTC.

This CDR3 reads CASSLAASLTSEQFF. The CDR3 nucleotides read TGCGCCAGCAGCTTGGCGGCTAGCTTGACTTCTGAGCAGTTCTTC. V gene TRBV5-1 combines with J gene TRBJ2-1; TRBD2 might be the D (5 bases). The CDR3 sequence is 15 residues long. The V and J ends lost 0 bases and 9 bases respectively, with 16 bases between them. The germline CDR1 and CDR2 sequences are SGHRS and YFSETQ.

The chain recombines TRBV18 with TRBJ2-2; TRBD2 aligns across 7 bases. Trimming removed 3 bases from V and 4 bases from J; junction bases left unmatched: 8. This CDR3 spans 16 amino acids. Germline-derived CDR1 and CDR2 are KGHSH and LQKENI. In DNA, the CDR3 is TGTGCCAGCTCACCCTCTGCGGGAGTTGCCACCGGGGAGCTGTTTTTT. It encodes CASSPSAGVATGELFF. The full variable domain, in which reference TRBV18 and TRBJ2-2 provide the parts outside the CDR3, is NAGVMQNPRHLVRRRGQEARLRCSPMKGHSHVYWYRQLPEEGLKFMVYLQKENIIDESGMPKERFSAEFPKEGPSILRIQQVVRGDSAAYFCASSPSAGVATGELFFGEGSRLTVL.

The V call is TRBV7-8, the J call TRBJ2-5; TRBD1 matches at 7 bases. The CDR3 length is 14 residues. V was pared by 3 bases and J by 3 bases, with 4 bases of the junction left unmatched. Germline CDR1 SGHVS, CDR2 FQNEAQ. CDR3 sequence: CASSFQGVEETQYF. The CDR3 coding sequence is TGTGCCAGCAGCTTCCAGGGGGTAGAAGAGACCCAGTACTTC.

The chain links TRBV2 to TRBJ2-1, with D perhaps matching TRBD2 (5 bases). In germline, CDR1 is SNHLY, CDR2 FYNNEI. Trimming pared 6 bases from V and 4 bases from J, leaving 13 bases between. The CDR3 totals 14 residues. The chain's CDR3 is CASRVIEGYNEQFF. The CDR3 DNA is TGTGCCAGCAGAGTTATAGAGGGATACAATGAGCAGTTCTTC.

This clone appeared a single time. V and J are TRBV18 and TRBJ2-6; D ambiguous. V was clipped by 1 base and J by 6 bases, with 4 bases between them. Germline V gene data show CDR1 as KGHSH and CDR2 as LQKENI. CDR3 length equals 13 residues. This CDR3 reads CASSPREANVLTF. DNA of the CDR3: TGTGCCAGCTCACCACGGGAGGCCAACGTCCTGACTTTC.

This clone has just one count. The V gene is TRBV11-1, the J gene TRBJ2-7; TRBD1 is a possible D gene (5 bases). The germline gives CDR1 SGHAT, CDR2 FQDESV (reference sequence). Deletions cut 6 bases from V and 5 bases from J, with 17 bases between. This CDR3 contains 14 residues. In DNA, the CDR3 is TGTGCCAGCAGGACACAGGTAGGGGCAAACGAGCAGTACTTC. It is translated as CASRTQVGANEQYF. The whole variable domain, remainder taken from reference TRBV11-1 and TRBJ2-7, is EAEVAQSPRYKITEKSQAVAFWCDPISGHATLYWYRQILGQGPELLVQFQDESVVDDSQLPKDRFSAERLKGVDSTLKIQPAELGDSAMYLCASRTQVGANEQYFGPGTRLTVT.

To note about this clone: Mismatch with germline at one junction end may stem from a read error. V usage is TRBV7-7 and J usage is TRBJ2-5; either TRBD1 or TRBD2 may fit D (6 bases each). Looked up from germline, CDR1 is SSHAT and CDR2 is FNYEAQ (reference sequence). This CDR3 region has 13 residues. In nucleotides, the CDR3 is TGTGCTAGCAGCTTAGGGGGGCAAGAGACCCAGTACTTC. It specifies CASSLGGQETQYF. The full variable domain, completed using reference TRBV7-7 and TRBJ2-5, is GAGVSQSPRYKVTKRGQDVTLRCDPISSHATLYWYQQALGQGPEFLTYFNYEAQPDKSGLPSDRFSAERPEGSISTLTIQRTEQRDSAMYRCASSLGGQETQYFGPGTRLLVL.